Sequencing of this T cell receptor (beta chain) was carried out in a study of shared clonotypes between healthy human individuals. Notes on the study in general: Memory subsets generally showed lower estimated richness than naive subsets. The naive CD4 repertoires of a handful of donors were compared, and around 5.1% of clonotypes were shared. Some clonotypes were shared by all four sorted-subset donors, while others were not shared. The non-shared ones had lower generation probabilities than the shared ones.

Generated by immunoSEQ multiplex PCR, the TCRdb table keeps only in-frame clones and is missing some. In the table there are some 2,400,000 clones, approximately 96% of which are singletons. On this clone itself: Its antigen is unknown.

Germline assignment: CDR1 SGHRS and CDR2 YFSETQ. V gave up 7 bases and J gave up 5 bases, with 10 bases separating them. CDR3 length equals 12 residues. The chain is built from TRBV5-1 and TRBJ2-1; D might be TRBD2 (6 bases). The source of this sequence is a man aged 18 to 30 in good health. The sample was naive CD4+ T cells sorted from blood. Subset specified: CD45RA+ positively selected. The CDR3 region has the DNA TGCGCCAGCCGCTGGAGGGACAATGAGCAGTTCTTC. Translated, it gives CASRWRDNEQFF.